This T cell receptor (beta chain) was captured by sequencing in a study of cytomegalovirus exposure and HLA in healthy donors. The study ran its PCR with 60 Vbeta and 13 Jbeta primers. Authors' data handling: It was a later analysis that counted 83 million or so unique TCR beta chains, of which around 11 million were shared. Some clones are missing from TCRdb's copy, which holds only in-frame ones; the method was immunoSEQ multiplex PCR. From that table come the V and J calls and clone size; the DNA was used to work out D and trimming. Of around 300,000 clones in the sample, over 85% were seen once. The receptor comes from a young woman in good health and CMV-seronegative. The sequenced sample consisted of PBMCs.

The CDR3: CASILDRDNEQFF. The CDR3 region has the DNA TGTGCCAGCATTCTGGACAGGGACAATGAGCAGTTCTTC. The chain carries TRBV2 and TRBJ2-1, with 8 bases aligning to TRBD1. Trimming at V came to 7 bases and at J to 5 bases, leaving 4 bases not matched to a gene. The CDR3 runs 13 residues. Germline lookup yields CDR1 SNHLY and CDR2 FYNNEI. The complete variable domain, with remaining parts taken from reference TRBV2 and TRBJ2-1, reads EPEVTQTPSHQVTQMGQEVILRCVPISNHLYFYWYRQILGQKVEFLVSFYNNEISEKSEIFDDQFSVERPDGSNFTLKIRSTKLEDSAMYFCASILDRDNEQFFGPGTRLTVL.